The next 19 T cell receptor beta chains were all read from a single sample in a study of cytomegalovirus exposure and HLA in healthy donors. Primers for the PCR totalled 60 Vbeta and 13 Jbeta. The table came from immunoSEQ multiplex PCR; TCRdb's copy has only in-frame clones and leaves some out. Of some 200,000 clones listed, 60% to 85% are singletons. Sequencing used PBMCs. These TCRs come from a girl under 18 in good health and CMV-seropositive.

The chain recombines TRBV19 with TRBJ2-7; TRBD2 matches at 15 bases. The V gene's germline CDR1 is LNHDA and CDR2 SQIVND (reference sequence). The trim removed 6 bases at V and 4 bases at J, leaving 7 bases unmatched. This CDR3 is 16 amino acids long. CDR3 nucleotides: TGTGCCAGTAGACCCGGGACTAGCGGGGGGTTTTACGAGCAGTACTTC. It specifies CASRPGTSGGFYEQYF.

The CDR3 coding sequence is TGTGCCAGTAGTATCGGAGGGGGGGGCGGTAAGACCCAGTACTTC. This gives the protein CASSIGGGGGKTQYF. The rearrangement uses TRBV19 and TRBJ2-5, with D perhaps matching TRBD2 (7 bases). Germline V CDR1 and CDR2: LNHDA, SQIVND (reference sequence). The V end lost 3 bases, the J end lost 6 bases, and 17 bases lay between the germline ends. The CDR3 is 15 amino acids.

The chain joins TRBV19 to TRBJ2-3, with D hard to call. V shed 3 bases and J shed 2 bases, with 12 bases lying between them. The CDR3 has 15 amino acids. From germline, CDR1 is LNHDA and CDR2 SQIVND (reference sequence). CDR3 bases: TGTGCCAGTAGTATCTACCCATCCGCCACAGATACGCAGTATTTT. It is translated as CASSIYPSATDTQYF.

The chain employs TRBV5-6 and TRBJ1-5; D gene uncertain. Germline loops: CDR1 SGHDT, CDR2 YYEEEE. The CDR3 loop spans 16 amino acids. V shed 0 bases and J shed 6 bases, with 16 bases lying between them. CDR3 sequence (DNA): TGTGCCAGCAGCTTGGCAAGGGCCGGGAGTAGTCAGCCCCAGCATTTT. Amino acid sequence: CASSLARAGSSQPQHF.

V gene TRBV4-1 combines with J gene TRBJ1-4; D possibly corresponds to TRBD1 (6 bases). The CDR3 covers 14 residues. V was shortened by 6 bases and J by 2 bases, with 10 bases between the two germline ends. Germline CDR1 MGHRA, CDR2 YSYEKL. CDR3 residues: CASRARGTNEKLFF. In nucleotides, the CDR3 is TGCGCCAGCAGGGCAAGGGGGACTAATGAAAAACTGTTTTTT.

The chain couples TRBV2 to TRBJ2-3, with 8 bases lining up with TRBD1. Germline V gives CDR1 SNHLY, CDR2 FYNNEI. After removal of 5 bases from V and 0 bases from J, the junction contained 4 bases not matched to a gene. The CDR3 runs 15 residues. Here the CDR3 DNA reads TGTGCCAGCAGTCCTACAGGGGGGAGCACAGATACGCAGTATTTT. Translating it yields CASSPTGGSTDTQYF.

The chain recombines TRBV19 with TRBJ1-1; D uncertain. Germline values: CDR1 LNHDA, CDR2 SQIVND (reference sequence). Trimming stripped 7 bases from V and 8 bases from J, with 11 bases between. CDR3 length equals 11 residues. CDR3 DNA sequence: TGTGCCAGTACAGAAGAACAAGAAGCTTTCTTT. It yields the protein CASTEEQEAFF.

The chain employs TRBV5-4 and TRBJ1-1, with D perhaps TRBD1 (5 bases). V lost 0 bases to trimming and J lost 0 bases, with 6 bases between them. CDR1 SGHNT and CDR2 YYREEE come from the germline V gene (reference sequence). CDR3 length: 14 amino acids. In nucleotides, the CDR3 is TGTGCCAGCAGCTTGGAGGGGATGAACACTGAAGCTTTCTTT. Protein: CASSLEGMNTEAFF.

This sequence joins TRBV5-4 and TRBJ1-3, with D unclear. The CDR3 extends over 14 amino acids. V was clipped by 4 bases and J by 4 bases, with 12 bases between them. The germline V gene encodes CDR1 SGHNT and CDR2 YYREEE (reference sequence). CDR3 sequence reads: CASSPGGAGNTIYF. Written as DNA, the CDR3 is TGTGCCAGCAGCCCGGGTGGAGCCGGAAACACCATATATTTT. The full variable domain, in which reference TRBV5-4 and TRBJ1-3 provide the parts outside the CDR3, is ETGVTQSPTHLIKTRGQQVTLRCSSQSGHNTVSWYQQALGQGPQFIFQYYREEENGRGNFPPRFSGLQFPNYSSELNVNALELDDSALYLCASSPGGAGNTIYFGEGSWLTVV.

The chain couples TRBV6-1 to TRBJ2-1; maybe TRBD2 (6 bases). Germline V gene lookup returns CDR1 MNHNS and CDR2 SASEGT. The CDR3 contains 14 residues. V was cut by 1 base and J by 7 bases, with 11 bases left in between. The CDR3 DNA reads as TGTGCCAGCAGTGAAGGACTAGAGTATAATGAGCAGTTCTTC. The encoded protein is CASSEGLEYNEQFF.

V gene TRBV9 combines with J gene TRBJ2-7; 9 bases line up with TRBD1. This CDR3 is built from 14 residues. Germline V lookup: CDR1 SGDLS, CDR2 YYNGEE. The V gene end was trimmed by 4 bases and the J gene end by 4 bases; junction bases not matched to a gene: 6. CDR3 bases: TGTGCCAGCAGCCCAGGACAGGGGTGGTACGAGCAGTACTTC. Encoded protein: CASSPGQGWYEQYF.

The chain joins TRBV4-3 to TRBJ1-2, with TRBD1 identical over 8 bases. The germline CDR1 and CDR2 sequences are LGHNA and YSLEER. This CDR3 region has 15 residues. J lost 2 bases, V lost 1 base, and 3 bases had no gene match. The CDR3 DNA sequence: TGCGCCAGCAGCCAAGCACGACAGGGGAACTATGGCTACACCTTC. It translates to CASSQARQGNYGYTF.

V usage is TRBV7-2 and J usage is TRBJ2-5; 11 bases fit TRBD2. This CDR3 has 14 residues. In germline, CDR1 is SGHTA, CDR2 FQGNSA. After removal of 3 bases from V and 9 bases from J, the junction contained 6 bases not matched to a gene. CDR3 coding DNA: TGTGCCAGCAGCTTTGGACTAGCGGGCCGAGCCCAGTACTTC. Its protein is CASSFGLAGRAQYF.

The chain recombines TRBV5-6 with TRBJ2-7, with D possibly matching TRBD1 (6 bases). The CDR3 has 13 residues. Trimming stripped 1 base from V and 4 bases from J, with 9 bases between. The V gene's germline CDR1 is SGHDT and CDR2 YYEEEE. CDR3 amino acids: CASSLRRGYEQYF. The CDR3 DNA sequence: TGTGCCAGCAGCTTGAGAAGGGGGTACGAGCAGTACTTC.

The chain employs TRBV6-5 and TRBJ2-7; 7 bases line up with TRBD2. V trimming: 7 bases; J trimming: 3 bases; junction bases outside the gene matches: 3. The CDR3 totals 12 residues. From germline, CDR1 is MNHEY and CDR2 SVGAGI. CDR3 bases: TGTGCCAGCACGAGCGGGGTCTACGAGCAGTACTTC. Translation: CASTSGVYEQYF.

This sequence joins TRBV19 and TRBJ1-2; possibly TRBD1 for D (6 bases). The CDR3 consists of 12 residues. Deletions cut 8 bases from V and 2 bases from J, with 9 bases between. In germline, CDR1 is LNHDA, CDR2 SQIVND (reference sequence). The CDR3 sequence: CASATGNYGYTF. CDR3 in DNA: TGTGCCAGTGCTACAGGGAACTATGGCTACACCTTC.

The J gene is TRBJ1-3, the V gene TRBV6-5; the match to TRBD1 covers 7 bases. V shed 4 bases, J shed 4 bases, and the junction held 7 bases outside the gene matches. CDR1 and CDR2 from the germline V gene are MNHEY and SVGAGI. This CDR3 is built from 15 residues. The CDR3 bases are TGTGCCAGCAGTTTAAAGGGGGCTACAGGAAACACCATATATTTT. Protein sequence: CASSLKGATGNTIYF.

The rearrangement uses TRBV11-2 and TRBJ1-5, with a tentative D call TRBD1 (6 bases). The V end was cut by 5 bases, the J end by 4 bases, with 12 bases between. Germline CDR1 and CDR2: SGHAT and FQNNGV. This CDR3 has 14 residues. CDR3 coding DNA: TGTGCCAGCAGCCAGGACAGAGTTAATCAGCCCCAGCATTTT. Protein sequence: CASSQDRVNQPQHF.

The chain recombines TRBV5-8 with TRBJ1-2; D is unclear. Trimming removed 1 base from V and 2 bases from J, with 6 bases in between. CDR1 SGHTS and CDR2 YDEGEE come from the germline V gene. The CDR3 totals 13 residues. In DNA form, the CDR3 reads TGTGCCAGCAGCTTGACAGAAAACTATGGCTACACCTTC. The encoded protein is CASSLTENYGYTF.